Listed below are T cell receptor beta chains from one sample, sequenced in a study of cytomegalovirus exposure and HLA in healthy donors. Data came from immunoSEQ multiplex PCR; TCRdb stores just in-frame clones and leaves some out. The sample gives 65,000 to 95,000 clones, approximately 79% of which show up once; around 15% is in the top ten. Material: PBMCs. These TCRs come from a human donor in good health. The CDR3 runs from the conserved cysteine through the conserved F or W. Each record gives: V gene, J gene, clone size, D gene, CDR3 DNA, CDR3 protein. The D gene is left open where the match is weak. Clone size is given for some rows only: seen once, a few or many times, or a class if the clone is expanded.

v_call: TRBV6-1
j_call: TRBJ1-3
clone_size: -
d_call: -
cdr3_nt: TGTGCCAGCAGCCGCAGCTCTGGAAACACCATATATTTT
cdr3_aa: CASSRSSGNTIYF

v_call: TRBV9
j_call: TRBJ1-2
clone_size: -
d_call: TRBD1
cdr3_nt: TGTGCCAGCAGCGTAGGACAGGGGAACTATGGCTACACCTTC
cdr3_aa: CASSVGQGNYGYTF

v_call: TRBV10-1
j_call: TRBJ1-1
clone_size: -
d_call: TRBD1
cdr3_nt: TGCGCCAGCAGTGAGTCACCGGGACAGGGGACTACTGAAGCTTTCTTT
cdr3_aa: CASSESPGQGTTEAFF

v_call: TRBV5-1
j_call: TRBJ2-3
clone_size: -
d_call: TRBD2
cdr3_nt: TGCGCCAGCAGCTTCATTAGCGGGAGCACAGATACGCAGTATTTT
cdr3_aa: CASSFISGSTDTQYF

v_call: TRBV5-1
j_call: TRBJ1-2
clone_size: -
d_call: -
cdr3_nt: TGCGCCAGCAGGCAGGACTCTACGGGCTACACCTTC
cdr3_aa: CASRQDSTGYTF

v_call: TRBV6-6
j_call: TRBJ2-7
clone_size: -
d_call: TRBD2
cdr3_nt: TGTGCCAGCAGCCACCGGACTAGCGCTGTCTACGAGCAGTACTTC
cdr3_aa: CASSHRTSAVYEQYF

v_call: TRBV7-9
j_call: TRBJ2-7
clone_size: -
d_call: TRBD2
cdr3_nt: TGTTCCAGCAGCTTAAAAGCGGGGGAAAATTCCTACGAGCAGTACTTC
cdr3_aa: CSSSLKAGENSYEQYF

v_call: TRBV2
j_call: TRBJ2-5
clone_size: -
d_call: -
cdr3_nt: TGTGCCAGCTTAGAGTACCAAGAGACCCAGTACTTC
cdr3_aa: CASLEYQETQYF

v_call: TRBV15
j_call: TRBJ1-4
clone_size: -
d_call: -
cdr3_nt: TGTGCCACCAGCAAGCGGGGCAACTGGGAAAAACTGTTTTTT
cdr3_aa: CATSKRGNWEKLFF

v_call: TRBV19
j_call: TRBJ1-1
clone_size: -
d_call: TRBD1
cdr3_nt: TGTGCCAGTAGTATAGGGAACAGGGGCCGTAACACTGAAGCTTTCTTT
cdr3_aa: CASSIGNRGRNTEAFF

v_call: TRBV5-6
j_call: TRBJ1-6
clone_size: -
d_call: -
cdr3_nt: TGTGCCAGCAGCTCACAGGGAGTTAATAATTCACCCCTCCACTTT
cdr3_aa: CASSSQGVNNSPLHF

v_call: TRBV30
j_call: TRBJ1-1
clone_size: few
d_call: -
cdr3_nt: TGTGCCTGGAGTTGGATGGACATGAACACTGAAGCTTTCTTT
cdr3_aa: CAWSWMDMNTEAFF

v_call: TRBV29-1
j_call: TRBJ2-5
clone_size: -
d_call: TRBD1
cdr3_nt: TGCAGCGTCGCACCGGGACAGGGGGTCTGGGAGACCCAGTACTTC
cdr3_aa: CSVAPGQGVWETQYF

v_call: TRBV29-1
j_call: TRBJ2-1
clone_size: -
d_call: -
cdr3_nt: TGCAGCGGCCTTGGGGAGGCGAGCGTCAATGAGCAGTTCTTC
cdr3_aa: CSGLGEASVNEQFF

v_call: TRBV5-1
j_call: TRBJ2-3
clone_size: -
d_call: -
cdr3_nt: TGCGCCAGCAGCTTGGCCGTAGCGAGCACAGATACGCAGTATTTT
cdr3_aa: CASSLAVASTDTQYF

v_call: TRBV29-1
j_call: TRBJ1-2
clone_size: -
d_call: -
cdr3_nt: TGCAGCGCCCTCCTGGGGAGGGCCCGAAGCTTTGGCTACACCTTC
cdr3_aa: CSALLGRARSFGYTF

v_call: TRBV29-1
j_call: TRBJ2-7
clone_size: once
d_call: -
cdr3_nt: TGCAGCGTTGCGACGGGGGACTCCTACGAGCAGTACTTC
cdr3_aa: CSVATGDSYEQYF

v_call: TRBV2
j_call: TRBJ1-6
clone_size: -
d_call: -
cdr3_nt: TGTGCCAGCAGTCTGAGAGCTTCCTATAATTCACCCCTCCACTTT
cdr3_aa: CASSLRASYNSPLHF

v_call: TRBV9
j_call: TRBJ1-4
clone_size: -
d_call: -
cdr3_nt: TGTGCCAGCAGCGTATCTGGGGGGTGGGGAGCAACTAATGAAAAACTGTTTTTT
cdr3_aa: CASSVSGGWGATNEKLFF

v_call: TRBV6-5
j_call: TRBJ1-5
clone_size: few
d_call: -
cdr3_nt: TGTGCCAGCAGCCTCGGTCAGGGAAATCAGCCCCAGCATTTT
cdr3_aa: CASSLGQGNQPQHF

v_call: TRBV18
j_call: TRBJ1-1
clone_size: -
d_call: -
cdr3_nt: TGTGCCAGCTCAGACTCAGCAGACACTGAAGCTTTCTTT
cdr3_aa: CASSDSADTEAFF

v_call: TRBV5-8
j_call: TRBJ2-3
clone_size: -
d_call: -
cdr3_nt: TGTGCCAGCAGCTTGGGCGTGAGGGTGGATACGCAGTATTTT
cdr3_aa: CASSLGVRVDTQYF

v_call: TRBV18
j_call: TRBJ2-7
clone_size: -
d_call: TRBD1
cdr3_nt: TGTGCCAGCTCACCTTACAGGGGACCTGCCTACGAGCAGTACTTC
cdr3_aa: CASSPYRGPAYEQYF

v_call: TRBV2
j_call: TRBJ1-1
clone_size: -
d_call: -
cdr3_nt: TGTGCCAGCATCTATACAGAAGGCGCTGAAGCTTTCTTT
cdr3_aa: CASIYTEGAEAFF

v_call: TRBV6-1
j_call: TRBJ1-1
clone_size: few
d_call: -
cdr3_nt: TGTGCCAGCAACTCACGGGTCTTGTTAATAGAAGCTTTCTTT
cdr3_aa: CASNSRVLLIEAFF

v_call: TRBV19
j_call: TRBJ2-3
clone_size: once
d_call: TRBD1
cdr3_nt: TGTGCCAGTAGTCGACGGACAGGGAATACGCAGTATTTT
cdr3_aa: CASSRRTGNTQYF

v_call: TRBV9
j_call: TRBJ2-2
clone_size: -
d_call: -
cdr3_nt: TGTGCCAGCAGCGTAGGAGGAGGGACTAACACCGGGGAGCTGTTTTTT
cdr3_aa: CASSVGGGTNTGELFF

v_call: TRBV5-1
j_call: TRBJ2-1
clone_size: few
d_call: -
cdr3_nt: TGCGCCAGCAAATCGATGGGGGCGTTCGCCTCCTACAATGAGCAGTTCTTC
cdr3_aa: CASKSMGAFASYNEQFF

v_call: TRBV7-2
j_call: TRBJ1-1
clone_size: -
d_call: -
cdr3_nt: TGTGCCAGCAGCTTATGGGGAGTAGGCACTGAAGCTTTCTTT
cdr3_aa: CASSLWGVGTEAFF

v_call: TRBV5-8
j_call: TRBJ2-1
clone_size: few
d_call: TRBD2
cdr3_nt: TGTGCCAGCAGCTTGGGACTAGCGGGGTACAATGAGCAGTTCTTC
cdr3_aa: CASSLGLAGYNEQFF

v_call: TRBV6-1
j_call: TRBJ1-1
clone_size: -
d_call: TRBD1
cdr3_nt: TGTGCCGCCTCGACAGGGACGTACACTGAAGCTTTCTTT
cdr3_aa: CAASTGTYTEAFF

v_call: TRBV5-4
j_call: TRBJ2-1
clone_size: -
d_call: TRBD2
cdr3_nt: TGTGCCAGCAGCACGACCGGGACTAGCGGGGGCGAGCAGTTCTTC
cdr3_aa: CASSTTGTSGGEQFF

v_call: TRBV5-1
j_call: TRBJ2-7
clone_size: -
d_call: -
cdr3_nt: TGCGCCAGCAAAACGGGGGAAGTCTCCTACGAGCAGTACTTC
cdr3_aa: CASKTGEVSYEQYF

v_call: TRBV6-5
j_call: TRBJ2-3
clone_size: -
d_call: -
cdr3_nt: TGTGCCAGCAGCTCCACCAGGGGTGGGGTGGATACGCAGTATTTT
cdr3_aa: CASSSTRGGVDTQYF

v_call: TRBV5-1
j_call: TRBJ2-1
clone_size: -
d_call: -
cdr3_nt: TGCGCCAGCAGCTCTGGGACGGGGGATGAGCAGTTCTTC
cdr3_aa: CASSSGTGDEQFF

v_call: TRBV19
j_call: TRBJ1-2
clone_size: -
d_call: TRBD1
cdr3_nt: TGTGCCAGTAGTCAGGGGGCAAGCTACACCTTC
cdr3_aa: CASSQGASYTF

v_call: TRBV6-5
j_call: TRBJ2-2
clone_size: -
d_call: TRBD1
cdr3_nt: TGTGCCAGCAGTTTCCGGGACAGGGCTGCCGGGGAGCTGTTTTTT
cdr3_aa: CASSFRDRAAGELFF

v_call: TRBV18
j_call: TRBJ1-1
clone_size: -
d_call: TRBD1
cdr3_nt: TGTGCCAGCTCACCCCCACAGGGGATAGCTTTCTTT
cdr3_aa: CASSPPQGIAFF

v_call: TRBV7-6
j_call: TRBJ1-2
clone_size: -
d_call: -
cdr3_nt: TGTGCCAGCAGCTTGGGGCAGAACTATGGCTACACCTTC
cdr3_aa: CASSLGQNYGYTF

v_call: TRBV14
j_call: TRBJ2-3
clone_size: -
d_call: TRBD2
cdr3_nt: TGTGCCAGCAGCCCCATCGGGGGGGCCGGCACAGATACGCAGTATTTT
cdr3_aa: CASSPIGGAGTDTQYF

v_call: TRBV5-4
j_call: TRBJ2-7
clone_size: -
d_call: TRBD1
cdr3_nt: TGTGCCAGCAGGGCCGGGACAGGGGCCGTCTACGAGCAGTACTTC
cdr3_aa: CASRAGTGAVYEQYF

v_call: TRBV6-1
j_call: TRBJ2-7
clone_size: -
d_call: -
cdr3_nt: TGTGCCAGCTTACGGGGTCGGGGGGCGTTCGAGCAGTACTTC
cdr3_aa: CASLRGRGAFEQYF

v_call: TRBV4-3
j_call: TRBJ2-2
clone_size: -
d_call: TRBD2
cdr3_nt: TGCGCCAGCAGCCTAGTAGCGGGGGGGCCGAACGGGGAGCTGTTTTTT
cdr3_aa: CASSLVAGGPNGELFF

v_call: TRBV10-2
j_call: TRBJ2-2
clone_size: -
d_call: -
cdr3_nt: TGCGCCACCAGGGCGAACAGGAACACCGGGGAGCTGTTTTTT
cdr3_aa: CATRANRNTGELFF

v_call: TRBV4-1
j_call: TRBJ2-3
clone_size: -
d_call: TRBD1
cdr3_nt: TGCGCCAGCAGCCAAGATACCGGGACAGGGGGTATAGATACGCAGTATTTT
cdr3_aa: CASSQDTGTGGIDTQYF

v_call: TRBV25-1
j_call: TRBJ2-1
clone_size: -
d_call: TRBD2
cdr3_nt: TGTGCCAGCAGTGAAAGGGGCGGCCTGGGGGGGGAGCAGTTCTTC
cdr3_aa: CASSERGGLGGEQFF

v_call: TRBV6-5
j_call: TRBJ2-2
clone_size: -
d_call: TRBD1
cdr3_nt: TGTGCCAGCAAGACAGGGGACCGGGACACCGGGGAGCTGTTTTTT
cdr3_aa: CASKTGDRDTGELFF

v_call: TRBV6-1
j_call: TRBJ2-6
clone_size: -
d_call: TRBD2
cdr3_nt: TGTGCCAGCAGTGGGGGAGGGTATACTGGGGCCAACGTCCTGACTTTC
cdr3_aa: CASSGGGYTGANVLTF

v_call: TRBV15
j_call: TRBJ2-1
clone_size: -
d_call: TRBD2
cdr3_nt: TGTGCCACCAGCGGCTTTAGCGGGGGGACAATATACAATGAGCAGTTCTTC
cdr3_aa: CATSGFSGGTIYNEQFF

v_call: TRBV6-6
j_call: TRBJ2-7
clone_size: -
d_call: -
cdr3_nt: TGTGCCAGCAGTTGGACAGTTAGGCCCCTTGAGCAGTACTTC
cdr3_aa: CASSWTVRPLEQYF

v_call: TRBV6-5
j_call: TRBJ2-5
clone_size: -
d_call: TRBD2
cdr3_nt: TGTGCCAGCAGTAGACTAGCGGGGGCCCAGTTTTGGCAGTACTTC
cdr3_aa: CASSRLAGAQFWQYF

v_call: TRBV5-1
j_call: TRBJ1-2
clone_size: few
d_call: TRBD1
cdr3_nt: TGCGCCAGCAGCTTGGGGACAGGGACCGGGCCGGGGGGCTACCCCTTC
cdr3_aa: CASSLGTGTGPGGYPF

v_call: TRBV7-2
j_call: TRBJ2-7
clone_size: -
d_call: TRBD1
cdr3_nt: TGTGCCAGCAGCCAAGACAGGGGGCACGGGTACGAGCAGTACTTC
cdr3_aa: CASSQDRGHGYEQYF

v_call: TRBV12-5
j_call: TRBJ1-5
clone_size: -
d_call: -
cdr3_nt: TGTGCTAGTGGTTTGGTACTAGGCGGAAAATATCAGCCCCAGCATTTT
cdr3_aa: CASGLVLGGKYQPQHF

v_call: TRBV6-5
j_call: TRBJ2-7
clone_size: few
d_call: TRBD1
cdr3_nt: TGTGCCAGCAGTTACTCGGGGACAGCAATCTCCTACGAGCAGTACTTC
cdr3_aa: CASSYSGTAISYEQYF

v_call: TRBV19
j_call: TRBJ1-3
clone_size: -
d_call: -
cdr3_nt: TGTGCCAGTACCCCGACAGGCGCAGGGACAACCGTCTCTGGAAACACCATATATTTT
cdr3_aa: CASTPTGAGTTVSGNTIYF

v_call: TRBV19
j_call: TRBJ1-6
clone_size: once
d_call: TRBD1
cdr3_nt: TGTGCCAGTCGTAAGGGGGACAGGGGGAATAATTCACCCCTCCACTTT
cdr3_aa: CASRKGDRGNNSPLHF

v_call: TRBV2
j_call: TRBJ1-2
clone_size: -
d_call: TRBD1
cdr3_nt: TGTGCCAGCAGTCTAGGACAGGGGGCAGCGATGGGGGGCTACCCCTTC
cdr3_aa: CASSLGQGAAMGGYPF